One and the same sample provided the 7 T cell receptor beta chains below, sequenced in a study of blood T cell dynamics during melanoma immunotherapy. Generated by immunoSEQ multiplex PCR, the TCRdb table keeps only in-frame clones and is missing some. The table includes roughly 5,000 clones, around 86% detected once. The sample's time point: pre-treatment baseline. Sequencing was performed on blood, taken from a patient treated with checkpoint blockade. The receptors here all came from a human donor with melanoma.

The V call is TRBV5-1, the J call TRBJ2-5; 7 positions agree with TRBD2. CDR1 SGHRS and CDR2 YFSETQ come from the germline V gene. After removal of 1 base from V and 3 bases from J, the junction contained 9 bases not matched to a gene. CDR3 size: 16 residues. This CDR3 reads CASSLSLGAGEETQYF. DNA of the CDR3: TGCGCCAGCAGCTTGTCGCTAGGCGCGGGGGAAGAGACCCAGTACTTC.

This chain connects TRBV16 to TRBJ2-3; D remains ambiguous. The ends were cut back, 3 bases at V and 2 bases at J, with 9 bases in the middle. The CDR3 loop spans 14 amino acids. Germline V CDR1 and CDR2: KGHSY, FQNENV. The CDR3 reads CASSQGTYTDTQYF. CDR3 sequence (DNA): TGTGCCAGCAGCCAGGGCACTTACACAGATACGCAGTATTTT.

The V and J genes are TRBV6-7 and TRBJ2-2, with 7 bases fitting TRBD2. TRBV6-7 qualifies as an ORF whose function is uncertain. V lost 11 bases, J lost 6 bases, and 18 bases stayed unmatched. This CDR3 region has 16 residues. CDR3 nucleotide sequence: TGTGCCTTCCTCGAATGGCGGGAGCATTCCCCCGGGGAGCTGTTTTTT. Its protein is CAFLEWREHSPGELFF.

The rearrangement links TRBV19 to TRBJ2-3; possibly TRBD1 for D (6 bases). The CDR3 length is 16 residues. The germline CDR1 and CDR2 sequences are LNHDA and SQIVND (reference sequence). V was shortened by 5 bases and J by 2 bases, with 17 bases between the two germline ends. The CDR3 DNA reads as TGTGCCAGTAGTCTGAGGGACACGTCGCTCACAGATACGCAGTATTTT. It encodes CASSLRDTSLTDTQYF.

This chain connects TRBV5-1 to TRBJ2-2; 9 bases agree with TRBD1. This CDR3 is 14 amino acids long. Germline V CDR1 and CDR2: SGHRS, YFSETQ. V shed 3 bases and J 7 bases; nucleotides not matched to a gene: 4. Written as DNA, the CDR3 is TGCGCCAGCAGCTCACAGGGGGCGAGCGGGGAGCTGTTTTTT. Translating it yields CASSSQGASGELFF.

V usage is TRBV6-5 and J usage is TRBJ1-2; D remains unclear. Germline V gives CDR1 MNHEY, CDR2 SVGAGI. Trimming removed 0 bases from V and 8 bases from J, with 10 bases in between. This CDR3 has 13 amino acids. The CDR3 here is CASSYSRNSGYTF. CDR3 bases: TGTGCCAGCAGTTACTCTCGGAATAGCGGCTACACCTTC.

The genes are TRBV6-5 and TRBJ2-5; 7 bases agree with TRBD2. V lost 9 bases to trimming and J lost 2 bases; unmatched junction nucleotides: 3. This CDR3 region has 12 residues. Germline loops: CDR1 MNHEY, CDR2 SVGAGI. CDR3 nucleotides: TGTGCCAGTACCGGGGGGCAAGAGACCCAGTACTTC. Translated, it gives CASTGGQETQYF.